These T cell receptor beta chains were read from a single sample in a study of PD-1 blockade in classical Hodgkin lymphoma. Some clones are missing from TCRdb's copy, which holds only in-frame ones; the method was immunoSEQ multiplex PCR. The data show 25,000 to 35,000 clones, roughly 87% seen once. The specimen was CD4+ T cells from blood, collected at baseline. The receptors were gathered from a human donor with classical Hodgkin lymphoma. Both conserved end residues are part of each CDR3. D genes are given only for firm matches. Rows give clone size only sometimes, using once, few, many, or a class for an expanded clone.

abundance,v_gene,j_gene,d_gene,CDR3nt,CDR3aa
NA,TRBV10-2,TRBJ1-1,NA,TGCGCCAGCAGTGAACAGGGTGACACTGAAGCTTTCTTT,CASSEQGDTEAFF
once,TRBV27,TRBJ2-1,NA,TGTGCCAGCAGTTGGGGTAGCAGCTCCTACAATGAGCAGTTCTTC,CASSWGSSSYNEQFF
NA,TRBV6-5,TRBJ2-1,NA,TGTGCCAGCAGCCCCAGGGCAGCGTACAATGAGCAGTTCTTC,CASSPRAAYNEQFF
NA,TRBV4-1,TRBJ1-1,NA,TGCGCCAGCAGCTTACTAACCATGAGGGCTGAAGCTTTCTTT,CASSLLTMRAEAFF
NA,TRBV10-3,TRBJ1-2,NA,TGTGCCATCAGTGAGTCGGGTGGACCTGATCTCTACACCTTC,CAISESGGPDLYTF
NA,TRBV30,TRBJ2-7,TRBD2,TGTGCCTGCCCAACTAGCGGGACCTCCTACGAGCAGTACTTC,CACPTSGTSYEQYF
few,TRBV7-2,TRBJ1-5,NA,TGTGCCAGCAGCTTACGATCCAATCAGCCCCAGCATTTT,CASSLRSNQPQHF
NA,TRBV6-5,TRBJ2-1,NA,TGTGCCAGCAGTCGCCGGGACCACCCTTTATATGAGCAGTTCTTC,CASSRRDHPLYEQFF
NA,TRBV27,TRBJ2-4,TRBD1,TGTGCCAGCAGTTCCCCCGGGACAGGCAAAAACATTCAGTACTTC,CASSSPGTGKNIQYF
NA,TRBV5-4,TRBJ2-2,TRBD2,TGTGCCAGCAGCTCCGGACTAGCGCAGAACACCGGGGAGCTGTTTTTT,CASSSGLAQNTGELFF
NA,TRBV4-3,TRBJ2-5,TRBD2,TGCGCCAGCAGCCAAGATCGGGGTAGCGGGAGGGCAAAAGAGACCCAGTACTTC,CASSQDRGSGRAKETQYF
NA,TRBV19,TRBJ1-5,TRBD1,TGTGCCAGTAGTACCGACAGGGGATACGGCAATCAGCCCCAGCATTTT,CASSTDRGYGNQPQHF
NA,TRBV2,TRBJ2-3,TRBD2,TGTGCCGCGGGGACTAGCACGGCAGATACGCAGTATTTT,CAAGTSTADTQYF
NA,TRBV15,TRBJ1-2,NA,TGTGCCACCAGCAGAGGCTGGGGGGGAGCTAACTATGGCTACACCTTC,CATSRGWGGANYGYTF
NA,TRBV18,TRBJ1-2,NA,TGTGCCAGCTCACCGGAAGAAAACTATGGCTACACCTTC,CASSPEENYGYTF
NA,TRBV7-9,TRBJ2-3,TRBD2,TGTGCCAGTTGGGGGACTAGCGAGATCACAGATACGCAGTATTTT,CASWGTSEITDTQYF
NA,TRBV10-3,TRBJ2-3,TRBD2,TGTGCCATCAGTGATCCCGGGACTAGCCCAGATACGCAGTATTTT,CAISDPGTSPDTQYF